Sequencing of this T cell receptor beta chain was carried out in a study of T cells after yellow fever vaccination (dated by TCRdb to the late 2010s). About the investigation overall: Libraries from fractions with low cell numbers were prepared with the SMART-Seq v4 Ultra Low Input RNA kit. To follow T-cell clones before and after primary and booster YFV17D yellow fever vaccination, bulk TCR alpha and beta repertoires were sequenced over time. Two healthy male donors, one aged 18 to 30 and one aged 30 to 39 years, made up the cohort. Blood samples were taken at several timepoints before and after primary and secondary immunization, and bulk PBMC replicates and cell subsets were isolated. Study-wide conclusions, independent of this receptor: Because the study included only two donors, the extent to which the findings can be generalized is limited. Computational filtering was needed because FACS-sorted repertoires could contain abundant contaminating clonotypes from the bulk population. A small fraction of clonotypes appeared in both the CD4 and CD8 compartments, likely as a result of convergent recombination. After the booster, most clones that had expanded after primary vaccination were detected again (roughly 96% of CD4 and 88% of CD8), suggesting broad maintenance of memory. The secondary T-cell response was found to be weaker but faster than the primary response, with a peak reached on day 5 rather than on day 15.

This clonotype was seen more than once but under ten times. This clone's antigen is unknown. Base quality data are lacking; no much larger clone is found one base away. Sequencing instrument: Illumina NovaSeq 6000. TCR cDNA was made using 5'RACE template switching, a step that added a universal primer site and unique molecular identifiers. Priming for cDNA synthesis came from both the TCR alpha and TCR beta constant segments. Libraries were amplified in two PCR steps, with sample barcodes and sequencing adapters added in the second step. Sequencing of libraries was done on Illumina HiSeq 2500 (2x100 bp) or NovaSeq (2x150 bp). Processing in the source paper ran as follows. MIGEC was used to demultiplex reads and collapse the reads into UMI consensus sequences, and MiXCR was used for V(D)J alignment. Clonotypes responding to the vaccine were identified with edgeR on replicate PBMC samples, with the criteria of FDR below 0.01 and a log2 fold change above 5 up to day 15. Each bulk clonotype was labeled CD4 or CD8 based on which sequenced repertoire, CD4 or CD8, contained the clonotype at higher abundance. The public reads were run again by TCRdb, first through fastp at Q25 and then through MiXCR, and only productive beta chains were kept. Each entry merges the rows of one CDR3 protein and shows their most common DNA and genes. It is TCRdb's table, rather than the study itself, that gives the V and J calls and clone size. The sample table shows hundreds of thousands of distinct CDR3 sequences, and about 17% are seen once. The leading ten clones occupy over 15% of the sample.

The treatment or condition tag for this specimen amounts to: live attenuated yellow fever vaccine strain. Two biological replicates of bulk PBMCs were collected at each blood-draw timepoint. A standard Ficoll-Paque protocol was used to isolate PBMCs from peripheral blood. TriZol was used to extract RNA from bulk PBMCs, CD4 and CD8 fractions, and dextramer-positive and dextramer-negative fractions. V is shortened by 3 bases, J by 1 base, and the region joining them spans 9 bases. Via the germline V gene (reference sequence), CDR1 is DFQATT and CDR2 SNEGSKA. From the cysteine through the phenylalanine, the CDR3 covers 13 amino acids. Solely the CDR3 DNA is kept, with 39 bases framed from the first base.

In this chain, TRBV20-1 is recombined with TRBJ2-5, with the D gene uncertain. This clonotype was obtained from a man aged 18 to 29 who received the YFV17D yellow fever vaccine. The input for sequencing was PBMCs, taken before the yellow fever booster vaccination. CDR3 loop: CSARRLPQETQYF. The DNA reads TGCAGTGCTAGGCGGCTCCCCCAAGAGACCCAGTACTTC.